Below are 12 T cell receptor beta chains sequenced from a single sample in a study of blood T cell repertoires in COVID-19. Repertoires were generated with immunoSEQ multiplex PCR, while TCRdb's copy carries only in-frame clones and drops some. The table lists about 120,000 clones, roughly 79% of them singletons, with about 10% in the top ten. Sequenced input: peripheral blood. These receptors were collected from a human donor in a cohort sampled during active COVID-19.

This clone was counted between two and nine times. The rearrangement links TRBV25-1 to TRBJ1-1; D unresolved. Looked up from germline, CDR1 is MGHDK and CDR2 is SYGVNS. The CDR3 has 12 amino acids. Trimming cost V 2 bases and J 8 bases, with 9 bases left between them. The CDR3 coding sequence is TGTGCCAGCAGTGAACCTGGGCAGGAAGCTTTCTTT. Amino acids: CASSEPGQEAFF.

V gene TRBV19 combines with J gene TRBJ1-2; 9 bases match TRBD1. CDR1 is LNHDA, CDR2 SQIVND, per germline (reference sequence). CDR3 length: 15 amino acids. The J segment lost 3 bases and the V segment lost 5 bases, leaving 7 bases of the junction unmatched. The CDR3 region has the DNA TGTGCCAGTAGTGCTACAGGGGGCGTCTACTATGGCTACACCTTC. Residues: CASSATGGVYYGYTF.

V and J are TRBV27 and TRBJ2-1; perhaps TRBD1 as D (5 bases). The CDR3 runs to 16 residues. V lost 0 bases to trimming and J lost 2 bases, with 11 bases between them. CDR1 MNHEY and CDR2 SMNVEV come from the germline V gene (reference sequence). CDR3 sequence: CASSLSRQMTYNEQFF. The CDR3 nucleotides read TGTGCCAGCAGTTTATCCCGACAGATGACCTACAATGAGCAGTTCTTC.

The CDR3: CATLSPTRTVNTEAFF. The CDR3 DNA is TGTGCCACTCTTAGCCCCACTAGGACGGTAAACACTGAAGCTTTCTTT. This chain uses TRBV19 with TRBJ1-1; D remains unclear. The CDR3 spans 16 residues. V lost 10 bases, J lost 2 bases, and 23 bases lay in between. The germline gives CDR1 LNHDA, CDR2 SQIVND (reference sequence).

J is TRBJ2-5 and V is TRBV5-1; 7 bases fit TRBD1. Germline lookup yields CDR1 SGHRS and CDR2 YFSETQ. CDR3 size: 13 residues. V trimming: 3 bases; J trimming: 5 bases; junction bases outside the gene matches: 4. The CDR3 bases are TGCGCCAGCAGCTATGACAGGGTGGAGACCCAGTACTTC. This translates into CASSYDRVETQYF. The full variable domain, in which reference TRBV5-1 and TRBJ2-5 provide the parts outside the CDR3, is KAGVTQTPRYLIKTRGQQVTLSCSPISGHRSVSWYQQTPGQGLQFLFEYFSETQRNKGNFPGRFSGRQFSNSRSEMNVSTLELGDSALYLCASSYDRVETQYFGPGTRLLVL.

This clone was counted only a few times. The genes are TRBV9 and TRBJ1-5, with 10 nucleotides matching TRBD1. The CDR3 has 15 residues. The ends lost 1 base at V and 7 bases at J; junction bases unmatched: 5. The germline V gene encodes CDR1 SGDLS and CDR2 YYNGEE. CDR3 DNA: TGTGCCAGCAGCGTATCCGGGACAGGGGAGCAGCCCCAGCATTTT. This codes for CASSVSGTGEQPQHF.

This clone has just a few counts. The chain employs TRBV7-9 and TRBJ2-7, with 7 nucleotides matching TRBD1. This CDR3 spans 14 amino acids. CDR1 and CDR2 from the germline V gene are SEHNR and FQNEAQ (reference sequence). Germline trimming cut 5 bases from V and 7 bases from J; bases unmatched to any gene: 11. This CDR3 is CASSPSGTEKEQYF. Here the CDR3 DNA reads TGTGCCAGCAGCCCATCCGGGACAGAAAAAGAGCAGTACTTC. The variable domain in full, with the rest retrieved from reference TRBV7-9 and TRBJ2-7, is DTGVSQNPRHKITKRGQNVTFRCDPISEHNRLYWYRQTLGQGPEFLTYFQNEAQLEKSRLLSDRFSAERPKGSFSTLEIQRTEQGDSAMYLCASSPSGTEKEQYFGPGTRLTVT.

A single count supports this clone. The chain has TRBV9 and TRBJ1-1; 8 nucleotides agree with TRBD1. V gave up 6 bases and J gave up 2 bases; unmatched junction bases: 9. The V gene's germline CDR1 is SGDLS and CDR2 YYNGEE. The CDR3 has 15 amino acids. CDR3 amino acids: CASTERGQANTEAFF. The CDR3 DNA sequence: TGTGCCAGCACCGAGAGGGGACAGGCAAACACTGAAGCTTTCTTT.

The chain recombines TRBV5-1 with TRBJ2-5, with D possibly matching TRBD1 (7 bases). V lost 4 bases and J lost 5, with 21 bases in between. The CDR3 is 16 amino acids. Germline V lookup: CDR1 SGHRS, CDR2 YFSETQ. This CDR3 reads CASSPGGTAGGETQYF. The CDR3 coding sequence is TGCGCCAGCAGCCCCGGCGGGACAGCGGGCGGGGAGACCCAGTACTTC.

The CDR3 DNA reads as TGCGCCAGCAAAATCGGGGACAGGGAGACTGAGACCCAGTACTTC. Translated: CASKIGDRETETQYF. The chain uses TRBV5-1 and TRBJ2-5; TRBD1 matches 9 bases. The V and J ends lost 6 bases and 5 bases, in that order; junction bases with no gene match: 11. CDR1 is SGHRS and CDR2 is YFSETQ in the germline V gene. This CDR3 spans 15 amino acids.

This clone was counted a single time. CDR3 coding DNA: TGTGCCTGGAGTGTACAAAGATGGGGCTACACCTTC. Translated, it gives CAWSVQRWGYTF. This chain uses TRBV30 with TRBJ1-2, with D hard to call. This CDR3 spans 12 amino acids. Trimming cost V 0 bases and J 8 bases, with 10 bases left between them. CDR1 GTSNPN and CDR2 SVGIG come from the germline V gene (reference sequence).

The V call is TRBV29-1, the J call TRBJ2-7; a possible D gene is TRBD1 (6 bases). The V end was cut by 7 bases, the J end by 2 bases, with 15 bases between. The CDR3 loop spans 13 amino acids. The germline CDR1 and CDR2 sequences are SQVTM and ANQGSEA. DNA of the CDR3: TGCAGCGCCAGACAGGATCTAACCTACGAGCAGTACTTC. Its translation is CSARQDLTYEQYF.